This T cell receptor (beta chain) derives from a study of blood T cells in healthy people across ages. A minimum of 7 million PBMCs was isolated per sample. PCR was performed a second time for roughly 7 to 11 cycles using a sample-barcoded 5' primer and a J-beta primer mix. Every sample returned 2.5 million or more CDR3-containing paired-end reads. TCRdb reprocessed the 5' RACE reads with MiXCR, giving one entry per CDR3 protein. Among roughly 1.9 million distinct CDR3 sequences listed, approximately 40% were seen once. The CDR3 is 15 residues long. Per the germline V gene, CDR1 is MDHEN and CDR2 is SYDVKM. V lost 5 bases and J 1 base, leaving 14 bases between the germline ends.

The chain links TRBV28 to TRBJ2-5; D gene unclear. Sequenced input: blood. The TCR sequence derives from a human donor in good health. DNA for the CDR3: TGTGCCAGCAGTGATATTGTAGGGCTCCAAGAGACCCAGTACTTC. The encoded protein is CASSDIVGLQETQYF.